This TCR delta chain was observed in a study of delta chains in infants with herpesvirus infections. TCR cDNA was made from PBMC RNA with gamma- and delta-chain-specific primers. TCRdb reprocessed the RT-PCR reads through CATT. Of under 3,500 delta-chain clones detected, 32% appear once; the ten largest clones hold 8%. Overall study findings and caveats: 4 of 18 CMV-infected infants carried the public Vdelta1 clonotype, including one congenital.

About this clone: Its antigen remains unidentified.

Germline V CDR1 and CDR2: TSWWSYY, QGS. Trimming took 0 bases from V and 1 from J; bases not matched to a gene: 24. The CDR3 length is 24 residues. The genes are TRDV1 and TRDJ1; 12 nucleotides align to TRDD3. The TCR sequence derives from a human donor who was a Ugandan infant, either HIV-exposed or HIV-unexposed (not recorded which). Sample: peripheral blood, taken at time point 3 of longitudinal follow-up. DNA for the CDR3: TGTGCTCTTGGGGAACTTAGAGGGGTCGAACTGGGGGATACAGAGAGGTACTTCACCGATAAACTCATCTTT. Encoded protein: CALGELRGVELGDTERYFTDKLIF.